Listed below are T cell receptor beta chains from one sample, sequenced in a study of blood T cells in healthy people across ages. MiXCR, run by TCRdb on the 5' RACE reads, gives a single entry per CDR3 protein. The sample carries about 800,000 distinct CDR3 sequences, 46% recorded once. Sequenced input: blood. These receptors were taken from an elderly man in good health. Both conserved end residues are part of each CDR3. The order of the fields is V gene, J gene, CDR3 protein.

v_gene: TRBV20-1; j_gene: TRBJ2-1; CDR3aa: CSAPFVLAGLYNEQFF
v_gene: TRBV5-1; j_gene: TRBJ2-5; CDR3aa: CASSFGTPGGQETQYF
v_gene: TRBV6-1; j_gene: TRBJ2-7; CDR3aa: CASSEAGTGGYEQYF
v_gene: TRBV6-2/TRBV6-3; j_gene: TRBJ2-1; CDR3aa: CASRPDFPDNEQFF
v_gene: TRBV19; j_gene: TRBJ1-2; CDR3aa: CASSRSRGNYGYTF
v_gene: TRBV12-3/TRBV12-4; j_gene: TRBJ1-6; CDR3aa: CASRARSYNSPLHF
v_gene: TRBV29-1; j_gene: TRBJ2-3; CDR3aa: CSAGGGQGMDTQYF
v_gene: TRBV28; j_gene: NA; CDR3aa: CASSLNPRTGQGEQYF
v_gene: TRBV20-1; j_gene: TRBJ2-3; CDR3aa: CSARDRGGNTDTQYF
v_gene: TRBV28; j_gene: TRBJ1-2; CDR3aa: CASYNYNYGYTF
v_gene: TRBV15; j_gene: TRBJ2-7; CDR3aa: CATSRDLQGEQYF
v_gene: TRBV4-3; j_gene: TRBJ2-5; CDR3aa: CASSQEGAGGSETQYF
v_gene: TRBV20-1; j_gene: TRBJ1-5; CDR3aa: CSARLDSYYSNQPQHF
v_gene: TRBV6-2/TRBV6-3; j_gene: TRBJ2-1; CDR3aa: CASSYVVGLAGLSSYNEQFF
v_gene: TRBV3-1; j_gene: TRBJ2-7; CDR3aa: CASSARLSGEAYEQYF
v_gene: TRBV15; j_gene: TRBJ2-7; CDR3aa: CATSSGLAPPYEQYF
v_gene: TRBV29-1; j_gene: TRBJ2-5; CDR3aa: CSVLGREGETQYF
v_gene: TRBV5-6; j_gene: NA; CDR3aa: CASRPPGGQFEQYF
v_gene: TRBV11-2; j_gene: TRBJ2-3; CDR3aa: CASSFSGRGTDTQYF
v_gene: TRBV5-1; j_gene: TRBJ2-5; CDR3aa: CASSLDYLGALRGETQYF
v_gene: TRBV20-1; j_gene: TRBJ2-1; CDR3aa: CSARDLSRGIEQFF
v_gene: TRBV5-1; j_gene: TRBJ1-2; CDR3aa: CASSFRTGESLDGYTF
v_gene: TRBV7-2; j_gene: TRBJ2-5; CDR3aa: CASSRTSGFEQQYF
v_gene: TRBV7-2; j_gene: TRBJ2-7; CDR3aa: CASSLGTGAAYEQYF
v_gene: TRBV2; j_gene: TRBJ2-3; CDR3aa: CASKAGRAEDTQYF
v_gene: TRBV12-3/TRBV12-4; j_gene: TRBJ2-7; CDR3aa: CASTPGAGSYEQYF
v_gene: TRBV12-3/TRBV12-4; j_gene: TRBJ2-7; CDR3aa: CASGAAGKSSYEQYF
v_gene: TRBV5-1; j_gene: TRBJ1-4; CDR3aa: CASSLASTTNEKLFF
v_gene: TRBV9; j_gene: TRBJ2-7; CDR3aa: CASSVGWGRRYF
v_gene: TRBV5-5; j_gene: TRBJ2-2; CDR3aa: CASGRTSGRLGELFF
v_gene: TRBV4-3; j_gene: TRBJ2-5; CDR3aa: CASSRTSGKHQETQYF
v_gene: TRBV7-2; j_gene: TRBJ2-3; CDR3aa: CASSLQRGVADTQYF
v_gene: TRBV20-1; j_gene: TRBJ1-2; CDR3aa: CSASMGTGSSDGYTF
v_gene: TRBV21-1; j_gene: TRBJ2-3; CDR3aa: CASSKTPRFGTGGVRNTQYF
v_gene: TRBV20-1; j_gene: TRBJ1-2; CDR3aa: CSALAPTSSDGGYTF
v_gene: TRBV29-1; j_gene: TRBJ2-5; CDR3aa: CSVVGHIQETQYF